The clone carrying this TCR beta chain was recorded many times. Its matching antigen is unknown. The study enrolled patients aged 18 to 65 with newly diagnosed hyperthyroidism of under 2 months' duration. Investigators excluded patients with uncontrolled infection, other autoimmune disease, pregnancy or lactation. Used for diagnoses were clinical symptoms, serum thyroxine and TRAb, thyroid ultrasound and orbital computed tomography. The sample belongs to a study of T cells in Graves' hyperthyroidism and ophthalmopathy. Broader study findings: Most clonotypes that expanded in the thyroid above 0.001 also showed up in blood.

The source material, RNA transcripts, was used to amplify TCR beta CDR3 regions. A first-round RT-PCR of the TCR CDR3 used the HTBI primer set. In TCRdb, the multiplex PCR reads were re-called with MiXCR into one record per CDR3 protein. This sample has 90,000 to 120,000 distinct CDR3 sequences, with approximately 16% found just once. Germline V gives CDR1 SGHNT, CDR2 YENEEA. V dropped 4 bases and J dropped 5; count of bases not matched to a gene: 9. This CDR3 has 16 residues. The chain has TRBV11-3 and TRBJ2-5, with 11 bases aligning to TRBD1. The sequenced sample was blood. The TCR sequence derives from a woman aged 50 to 65 with Graves' hyperthyroidism. The CDR3 DNA reads TGTGCCAGCAGCTCTCGGACAGGGGGCCCGTTGGAGACCCAGTACTTC. Translating gives CASSSRTGGPLETQYF.